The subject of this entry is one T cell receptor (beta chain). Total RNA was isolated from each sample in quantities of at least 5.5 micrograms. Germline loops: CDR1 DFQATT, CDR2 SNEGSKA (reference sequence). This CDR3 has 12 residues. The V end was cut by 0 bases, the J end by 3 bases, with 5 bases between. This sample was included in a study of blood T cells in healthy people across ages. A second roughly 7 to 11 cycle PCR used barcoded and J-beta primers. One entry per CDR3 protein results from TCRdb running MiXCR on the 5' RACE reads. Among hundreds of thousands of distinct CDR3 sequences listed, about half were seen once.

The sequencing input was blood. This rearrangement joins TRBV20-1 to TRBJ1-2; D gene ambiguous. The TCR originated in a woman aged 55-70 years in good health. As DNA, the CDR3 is TGCAGTGCTAGAGATCCGGACTATGGCTACACCTTC. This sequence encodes CSARDPDYGYTF.